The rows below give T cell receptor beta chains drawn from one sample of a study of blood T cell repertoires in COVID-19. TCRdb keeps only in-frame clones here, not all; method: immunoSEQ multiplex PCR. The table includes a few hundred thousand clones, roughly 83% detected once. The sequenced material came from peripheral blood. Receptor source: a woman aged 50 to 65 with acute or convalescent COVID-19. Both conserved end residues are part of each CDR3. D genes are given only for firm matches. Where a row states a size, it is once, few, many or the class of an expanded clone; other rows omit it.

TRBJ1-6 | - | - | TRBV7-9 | CASSLASFSSPLHF | TGTGCCAGCAGCTTAGCGAGTTTTTCTTCACCCCTCCACTTT
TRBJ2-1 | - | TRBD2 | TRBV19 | CASSIRLAGIGSNEQFF | TGTGCCAGTAGTATCCGGCTAGCGGGAATCGGGTCCAATGAGCAGTTCTTC
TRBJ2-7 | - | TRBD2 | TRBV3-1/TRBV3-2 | CASSQVRGTSGSPYEQYF | TGTGCCAGCAGCCAAGTTAGGGGGACTAGCGGGAGTCCCTACGAGCAGTACTTC
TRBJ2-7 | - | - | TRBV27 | CASSAPGNPSGEQYF | TGTGCCAGCAGTGCCCCGGGAAACCCCTCAGGCGAGCAGTACTTC
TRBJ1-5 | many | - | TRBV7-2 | CASSERTPSNQPQHF | TGTGCCAGCAGCGAGAGGACACCAAGCAATCAGCCCCAGCATTTT
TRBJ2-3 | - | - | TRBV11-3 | CASSPPHAGKADTQYF | TGTGCCAGCAGTCCCCCGCATGCAGGGAAAGCCGATACGCAGTATTTT
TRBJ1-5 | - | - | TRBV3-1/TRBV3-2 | CASSQRPRSGQPQHF | TGTGCCAGCAGCCAACGACCCCGGTCGGGTCAGCCCCAGCATTTT
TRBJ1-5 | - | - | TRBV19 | CASKGGHLSNQPQHF | TGTGCCAGTAAGGGTGGACACCTTAGCAATCAGCCCCAGCATTTT
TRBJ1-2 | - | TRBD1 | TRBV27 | CASSFPSDRVGGYTF | TGTGCCAGCAGTTTCCCCTCCGACAGGGTCGGTGGCTACACCTTC
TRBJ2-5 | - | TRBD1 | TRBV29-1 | CSVSQGRRETQYF | TGCAGCGTGTCACAGGGGCGCAGAGAGACCCAGTACTTC
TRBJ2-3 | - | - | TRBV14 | CASSQDARPSGNTDTQYF | TGTGCCAGCAGCCAAGATGCTCGGCCTTCGGGAAACACAGATACGCAGTATTTT